The entry below gives a single TCR beta chain sequence along with its context. This clonotype has just a few counts. The antigen this receptor binds is unknown. Per-base qualities were not stored, and no clone one base away is much larger. TCRdb names Illumina NovaSeq 6000 as the instrument used. cDNA libraries for TCRalpha and TCRbeta were prepared by 5'RACE using constant-segment primers, with sample barcodes and unique molecular identifiers added. RNA was extracted from every sample with Trizol reagent. Libraries were amplified in two PCR steps, with a second sample barcode and Illumina TruSeq adapters added in the second step. Sequencing of the libraries was done on an Illumina NovaSeq, producing 2 x 150 bp paired-end reads. From the authors' description of their analysis: With migec v1.2.7, reads were demultiplexed and then collapsed into UMI-guided consensus sequences. Using mixcr v2.1.11, the UMI consensuses were aligned to TRA and TRB V and J templates and assembled into clonotypes. A clonotype was counted as expanded or contracted only if both edgeR and NoisET called the change significant, with noise models trained on biological replicates. For edgeR calls, the thresholds were a false discovery rate-adjusted p below 0.01 and a log2 fold-change of 1. PCA with hierarchical clustering of max-normalized trajectories of the 1000 most abundant clonotypes was used as exploratory dynamics analysis. The CD4 or CD8 phenotype of responding clones was assigned using the separately sequenced CD4+ and CD8+ repertoires. TCRdb redid the processing of the public reads, applying fastp at Q25 and MiXCR, and retained in-frame beta chains. Entries are consolidated by CDR3 protein sequence, retaining the most common genes and DNA. The V and J calls reflect TCRdb's pipeline rather than the authors' work. This sample gives 500,000 to 650,000 distinct CDR3 sequences in total; roughly 20% of them show up just once. The ten largest clonotypes hold about 8.4% of the sample.

For CDR1 and CDR2, the germline V gene (reference sequence) lists LNHDA and SQIVND. At the junction V is shortened by 7 bases and J by 9 bases; bases outside the gene matches: 2. The CDR3 covers 12 residues, taking in both the cysteine and the phenylalanine. The kept DNA is CDR3 alone, 36 bases in frame from the first base. The record originates from a study of T-cell memory formation after mild COVID-19 (dated by TCRdb to about 2021). Background on the whole study: TCR sequence clusters from the two donors were largely donor specific. Longitudinal TCRalpha and TCRbeta repertoire sequencing tracked T-cell clones expanding and contracting after mild COVID-19 in two donors. The cohort comprised two young, previously healthy adult volunteers, one female and one male. What the work shows at the level of the full study, not this receptor alone: Contracting CD4+ clones turned up mainly in the CM and EM memory subsets, whereas EMRA was where CD8+ clones were enriched. SARS-CoV-2 specificity of the second-wave clones peaking on day 37 was not confirmed. The detection of some responding clones in pre-infection memory suggests that pre-existing cross-reactive memory T cells joined the SARS-CoV-2 response. Only two mild cases were covered in the study, and larger cohorts including severe cases with pre-infection samples were considered necessary. From day 15 to 85, contracting clones showed balanced CD4/CD8 phenotypes, whereas a second wave of clones that expanded from day 15 to 37 leaned towards CD4+.

PBMCs were isolated by Ficoll-Paque density gradient centrifugation. The chain joins TRBV19 to TRBJ2-2, with 10 middle bases fitting TRBD2. The TCR comes from an adult woman who had mild COVID-19 (a few samples of this study predate the infection). The sample titles of this study are shuffled in the database, so cell type and time point are left out; the donor was told from shared clones. Sequenced input: PBMCs or a T cell subset sorted from them (not recorded which). CDR3 reads: CASTSGGRELFF. Here is the DNA: TGTGCCAGTACTAGCGGGGGCAGGGAGCTGTTTTTT.